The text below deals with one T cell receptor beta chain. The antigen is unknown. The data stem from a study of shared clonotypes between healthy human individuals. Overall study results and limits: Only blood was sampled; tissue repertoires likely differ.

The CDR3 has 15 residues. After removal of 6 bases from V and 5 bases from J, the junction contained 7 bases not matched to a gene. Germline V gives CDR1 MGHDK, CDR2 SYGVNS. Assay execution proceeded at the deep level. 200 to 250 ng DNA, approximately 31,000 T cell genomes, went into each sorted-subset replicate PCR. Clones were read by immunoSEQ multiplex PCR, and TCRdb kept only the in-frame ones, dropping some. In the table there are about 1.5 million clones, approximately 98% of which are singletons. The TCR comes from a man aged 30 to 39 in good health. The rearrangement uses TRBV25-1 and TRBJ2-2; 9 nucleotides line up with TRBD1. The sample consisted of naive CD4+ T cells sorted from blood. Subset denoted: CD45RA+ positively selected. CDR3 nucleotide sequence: TGTGCCAGCAGAAAACAGGGGGCGGGGACCGGGGAGCTGTTTTTT. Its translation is CASRKQGAGTGELFF.